This TCR beta chain originates from a study of shared clonotypes between healthy human individuals. Germline V CDR1 and CDR2: MNHEY, SMNVEV (reference sequence). The V and J ends lost 6 bases and 4 bases, in that order; junction bases with no gene match: 9. The CDR3 is 15 residues long. TCRdb keeps only in-frame clones here, not all; method: immunoSEQ multiplex PCR. The sample lists about 2,100,000 clones, roughly 91% occurring once. Selected positively for CCR7 and CD45RO-negative, naive CD8 cells excluded terminally differentiated effector memory CD45RA+ cells. V and J are TRBV27 and TRBJ2-1; the match to TRBD2 covers 7 bases. Sequenced input: naive CD8+ T cells from PBMCs. The receptor was isolated from a man aged 18 to 30 in good health. Some clones in this sample may be carry-over from other donors' samples. The CDR3 DNA reads as TGTGCCAGCAGCCCCCGGCCTAGCGGATACAATGAGCAGTTCTTC. It translates to CASSPRPSGYNEQFF.